A single sample is the source of the 26 T cell receptor beta chains below, sequenced in a study of regulatory T cells in long-lasting Graves disease. Building of the TCR beta libraries involved iRepertoire HTBI primers and Arm-PCR of CDR3 regions. TCRdb used MiXCR to reprocess the multiplex PCR reads, holding one entry per CDR3 protein. Among around 320,000 distinct CDR3 sequences listed, 15% to 20% were seen once. This sample's time point: newly diagnosed GD, antithyroid drugs for less than 3 months. PBMC-derived RNA was used for the TCR library. These data are also associated with another study on T cells in Graves' hyperthyroidism and ophthalmopathy.

The sample consisted of peripheral blood mononuclear cells (PBMCs), taken at new diagnosis, from a patient treated with antithyroid drugs. Receptors originate from a man aged 35 to 55 with Graves disease.

This clonotype was seen many times. The chain employs TRBV30 and TRBJ1-2, with a tentative D call TRBD1 (5 bases). The CDR3 sequence is 14 residues long. Germline V gene sequence: CDR1 GTSNPN, CDR2 SVGIG (reference sequence). Trimming pared 6 bases from V and 5 bases from J, leaving 19 bases between. DNA for the CDR3: TGTGCCTGCCACACGGCGAGGGGCTATTATGGCTACACCTTC. As protein: CACHTARGYYGYTF.

Concerning this clonotype: This may be a read error, as it is one base from a much larger clone. The genes are TRBV9 and TRBJ1-6, with 8 bases that match TRBD1. Germline V gene data show CDR1 as SGDLS and CDR2 as YYNGEE. This CDR3 comprises 18 residues. In DNA form, the CDR3 reads TGTGCCAGCAGCCAAGATTTGAATAGACAGGGGATGAATTCACCCCACCACTTT. Translated: CASSQDLNRQGMNSPHHF.

Only a few counts were recorded for this clonotype. The chain employs TRBV4-2 and TRBJ1-2; D may be TRBD1 (5 bases). V was cut by 4 bases and J by 4 bases, with 13 bases left in between. CDR3 size: 14 residues. Germline-derived CDR1 and CDR2 are LGHNA and YNFKEQ. The chain's CDR3 is CASSRRRDGYGYTF. DNA of the CDR3: TGTGCCAGCAGCCGCCGCCGGGACGGCTATGGCTACACCTTC.

This clonotype was seen many times. The chain links TRBV27 to TRBJ2-7, with 7 bases identical to TRBD1. CDR1 and CDR2 (germline): MNHEY, SMNVEV (reference sequence). This CDR3 region has 13 residues. V dropped 5 bases and J dropped 9; count of bases not matched to a gene: 10. The CDR3 DNA reads as TGTGCCAGCAGTAATAAGGGGGCCCGACGGCAGTACTTC. Protein product: CASSNKGARRQYF.

This clonotype appeared many times. The CDR3 DNA follows: TGTGCCAGCAGTTACTCCAAGCCTGGGAGCTCCTACGAGCAGTACTTC. Translated: CASSYSKPGSSYEQYF. The chain couples TRBV6-9 to TRBJ2-7; D perhaps matches TRBD2 (5 bases). V lost 3 bases, J lost 0 bases, and 15 bases lay in between. Germline assignment: CDR1 MNHGY and CDR2 SVAAGI. The CDR3 sequence is 16 residues long.

The V call is TRBV19, the J call TRBJ2-5; 12 nucleotides agree with TRBD2. The CDR3 covers 15 residues. Germline CDR1 LNHDA, CDR2 SQIVND (reference sequence). V gave up 6 bases and J gave up 4 bases; unmatched junction bases: 6. CDR3 loop: CASRSSGGAGETQYF. The DNA of the CDR3 is TGTGCCAGTAGGTCTAGCGGGGGGGCCGGAGAGACCCAGTACTTC.

Many counts were recorded for this clonotype. This chain connects TRBV12-3 or TRBV12-4 to TRBJ2-1; weak D call: TRBD1 (5 bases). Trimming shortened V by 2 bases and J by 7 bases, and 18 bases separated the two germline ends. The CDR3 consists of 16 residues. For the CDR3, the DNA is TGTGCCAGCAGTTTATCTCACAGCCAGAAGGGGAATGAGCAGTTCTTC. This sequence encodes CASSLSHSQKGNEQFF.

In this sample, this clonotype turned up many times. V is TRBV20-1 and J is TRBJ2-7; D not certain. V lost 4 bases, J lost 1 base, and 11 bases lay in between. Germline values: CDR1 DFQATT, CDR2 SNEGSKA (reference sequence). CDR3 length: 13 amino acids. The CDR3 DNA reads as TGCAGTGCTACGCGGATCAGATCCTACGAGCAGTACTTC. Its protein is CSATRIRSYEQYF.

This clonotype came up many times. This chain uses TRBV28 with TRBJ2-1; D possibly uses TRBD1 or TRBD2 (5 bases each). The V gene lost 1 base and the J gene lost 4 bases, with 11 bases spanning the gap. The length of the CDR3 is 15 residues. Per germline, CDR1 MDHEN and CDR2 SYDVKM. The CDR3 DNA is TGTGCCAGCAGTTTATCCCCGGGACCTTACAATGAGCAGTTCTTC. Translating it yields CASSLSPGPYNEQFF.

This clonotype was counted at least ten times. V usage is TRBV30 and J usage is TRBJ2-7; D is unresolved. The germline V gene encodes CDR1 GTSNPN and CDR2 SVGIG (reference sequence). The CDR3 is 12 amino acids. V was cut by 4 bases and J by 12 bases, with 19 bases left in between. CDR3 sequence: CAWTSETARLYF. The CDR3 bases are TGTGCCTGGACGTCCGAAACGGCTAGGCTGTACTTC.

The chain employs TRBV28 and TRBJ2-2, with D maybe TRBD2 (7 bases). CDR3 length: 15 amino acids. Germline V gene lookup returns CDR1 MDHEN and CDR2 SYDVKM. V lost 7 bases, J lost 6 bases, and 18 bases lay in between. The CDR3 sequence: CASKILAGAAGELFF. CDR3 DNA: TGTGCCAGCAAAATTTTGGCGGGGGCGGCCGGGGAGCTGTTTTTT.

This clonotype was recorded many times. This chain links TRBV5-1 with TRBJ2-3; 8 nucleotides line up with TRBD1. The ends lost 9 bases at V and 5 bases at J; junction bases unmatched: 11. The CDR3 sequence is 14 residues long. Germline assignment: CDR1 SGHRS and CDR2 YFSETQ. CDR3 nucleotide sequence: TGCGCCACAAGGCAGGGGGCGCGTGAAGATACGCAGTATTTT. Protein sequence: CATRQGAREDTQYF.

As concerns this clonotype: Possible read error: a much larger clone is one base away. V is TRBV11-2 and J is TRBJ2-1; a possible D gene is TRBD1 (6 bases). V gave up 5 bases and J gave up 3 bases, with 14 bases separating them. This CDR3 comprises 15 residues. Germline values: CDR1 SGHAT, CDR2 FQNNGV. The CDR3 sequence is CASSPTGYHYNEQFF. CDR3 sequence (DNA): TGTGCCAGCAGCCCCACAGGGTACCACTACAATGAGCAGTTCTTC.

To note about this clonotype: A much bigger clone sits one base away, suggesting this may be a read error. This chain joins TRBV2 and TRBJ1-4, with TRBD1 matching over 9 bases. Germline trimming cut 6 bases from V and 8 bases from J; bases unmatched to any gene: 7. This CDR3 is 14 amino acids long. From germline, CDR1 is SNHLY and CDR2 FYNNEI. DNA of the CDR3: TGTGCCAGCAGAGGGACAGGGCAGTCGGAAAAACTGTTTTTT. Its translation is CASRGTGQSEKLFF.

V and J are TRBV20-1 and TRBJ2-2, with 11 bases matching TRBD1. Germline V gene data show CDR1 as DFQATT and CDR2 as SNEGSKA (reference sequence). CDR3 size: 15 residues. Trimming at V came to 3 bases and at J to 5 bases, leaving 5 bases not matched to a gene. Here the CDR3 DNA reads TGCAGTGCTAGCAGGGGACAGGGGGGTACCGGGGAGCTGTTTTTT. Its translation is CSASRGQGGTGELFF.

The chain recombines TRBV7-8 with TRBJ2-1; tentatively, D is TRBD2 (6 bases). Trimming took 2 bases from V and 0 from J, leaving 11 bases between them. CDR3 length: 16 residues. In germline, CDR1 is SGHVS, CDR2 FQNEAQ. In nucleotides, the CDR3 is TGTGCCAGCAGCTTATATGGGGGGAGCTCCTACAATGAGCAGTTCTTC. Protein product: CASSLYGGSSYNEQFF. Looking up the rest from reference TRBV7-8 and TRBJ2-1 gives the full variable domain: GAGVSQSPRYKVAKRGQDVALRCDPISGHVSLFWYQQALGQGPEFLTYFQNEAQLDKSGLPSDRFFAERPEGSVSTLKIQRTQQEDSAVYLCASSLYGGSSYNEQFFGPGTRLTVL.

Ten or more counts support this clonotype. The rearrangement uses TRBV27 and TRBJ2-5, with 14 bases aligning to TRBD2. V was pared by 5 bases and J by 5 bases, with 4 bases of the junction left unmatched. There are 15 residues in the CDR3. The germline V gene encodes CDR1 MNHEY and CDR2 SMNVEV (reference sequence). This CDR3 reads CASSLGTSGGETQYF. DNA of the CDR3: TGTGCCAGCAGTCTCGGGACTAGCGGGGGCGAGACCCAGTACTTC.

This clonotype has a count of ten or more. This rearrangement joins TRBV5-6 to TRBJ1-1; D is possibly TRBD1 (6 bases). Germline V gene lookup returns CDR1 SGHDT and CDR2 YYEEEE. The CDR3 runs to 14 residues. Trimming took 0 bases from V and 7 from J, leaving 13 bases between them. CDR3: CASSLEGGIGEAFF. CDR3 sequence (DNA): TGTGCCAGCAGCTTGGAAGGGGGGATTGGTGAAGCTTTCTTT.

Ten or more counts support this clonotype. The V gene is TRBV12-3 or TRBV12-4, the J gene TRBJ1-5, with 8 bases aligning to TRBD1. J gave up 4 bases and V 1 base, and 6 bases lay outside the gene matches. This CDR3 has 16 amino acids. The CDR3: CASSLDQDRVNQPQHF. For the CDR3, the DNA is TGTGCCAGCAGTTTAGATCAGGACAGGGTAAATCAGCCCCAGCATTTT.

This clonotype was observed at least ten times. The chain is built from TRBV5-5 and TRBJ1-1; D is possibly TRBD1 (5 bases). V was trimmed by 1 base and J by 0 bases, leaving 13 bases between them. The CDR3 has 16 amino acids. Germline V lookup: CDR1 SGHKS, CDR2 YYEKEE (reference sequence). The CDR3 DNA sequence: TGTGCCAGCAGCTTGAGGACAAATCTTCTGAACACTGAAGCTTTCTTT. Translating gives CASSLRTNLLNTEAFF.

As for this clonotype: A clone one base away is much larger, so this may be a read error. CDR3 nucleotide sequence: TGTGCCAGCAGTCCCGGGGGGCTCACTAATGAAAAACTGTTTTTT. It yields the protein CASSPGGLTNEKLFF. This chain uses TRBV6-1 with TRBJ1-4; possibly TRBD1 for D (6 bases). The length of the CDR3 is 15 residues. The V gene's germline CDR1 is MNHNS and CDR2 SASEGT. Trimming stripped 5 bases from V and 2 bases from J, with 12 bases between.

This clonotype was observed a few times. The chain combines TRBV5-6 with TRBJ2-1; 10 bases match TRBD2. V lost 4 bases to trimming and J lost 11 bases; unmatched junction nucleotides: 15. Germline lookup yields CDR1 SGHDT and CDR2 YYEEEE. The CDR3 covers 16 residues. CDR3 loop: CASSTVLAGDLSQQFF. CDR3 coding DNA: TGTGCCAGCAGCACGGTGCTAGCGGGGGACCTCTCACAGCAGTTCTTC. The full variable domain, completed using reference TRBV5-6 and TRBJ2-1, is DAGVTQSPTHLIKTRGQQVTLRCSPKSGHDTVSWYQQALGQGPQFIFQYYEEEERQRGNFPDRFSGHQFPNYSSELNVNALLLGDSALYLCASSTVLAGDLSQQFFGPGTRLTVL.

This clonotype was observed at least ten times. The V call is TRBV24-1, the J call TRBJ2-3, with 7 bases aligning to TRBD1. This CDR3 contains 15 residues. Germline V CDR1 and CDR2: KGHDR, SFDVKD. Trimming took 7 bases from V and 2 from J; bases not matched to a gene: 8. CDR3 region: CATSESGQATDTQYF. As DNA, the CDR3 is TGTGCCACCAGCGAAAGTGGACAGGCCACAGATACGCAGTATTTT.

This clonotype was counted ten times or more. In nucleotides, the CDR3 is TGTGCCAGCAGTGAGTGGGGTCGGGATACGCAGTATTTT. Protein: CASSEWGRDTQYF. The J gene is TRBJ2-3, the V gene TRBV2; no clear D. The germline V gene encodes CDR1 SNHLY and CDR2 FYNNEI. This CDR3 region has 13 residues. Trimming took 3 bases from V and 6 from J, leaving 10 bases between them.

This clonotype was counted ten times or more. The gene calls are TRBV28 and TRBJ2-2, with D possibly matching TRBD2 (5 bases). CDR3 length: 15 amino acids. The germline V gene has CDR1 MDHEN and CDR2 SYDVKM. V was trimmed by 2 bases and J by 2 bases, leaving 9 bases between them. The CDR3 region has the DNA TGTGCCAGCAGTTTAGGAGGCCTAAACACCGGGGAGCTGTTTTTT. Protein product: CASSLGGLNTGELFF.

This clonotype was found many times. This chain joins TRBV2 and TRBJ2-1; perhaps TRBD2 as D (7 bases). This CDR3 has 15 residues. V was clipped by 6 bases and J by 9 bases, with 21 bases between them. Germline CDR1 and CDR2: SNHLY and FYNNEI. The DNA of the CDR3 is TGTGCCAGCAGCACGTTCGGGGGGCCCGGCGGTGAGCAGTTCTTC. It yields the protein CASSTFGGPGGEQFF.